This T cell receptor (beta chain) was sequenced for a study of T cell responses to AZD1222 COVID-19 vaccine. Turning to the study itself: Pooling of second doses given at about 4 or about 12 weeks was done.

Sequenced by immunoSEQ multiplex PCR; TCRdb stores in-frame clones only, minus some. The sample gives around 160,000 clones, about 93% of which show up once; roughly 5.6% is in the top ten. Germline V gene sequence: CDR1 ENHRY, CDR2 SYGVKD. V shed 5 bases, J shed 7 bases, and the junction held 2 bases outside the gene matches. CDR3 length equals 12 residues. Findings of the study overall: Only a handful of AZD1222 recipients, six or seven in all, had baseline seropositivity.

As regards this clone: Its specificity is unknown.

Sequenced material: peripheral blood, taken on day 0 of AZD1222 vaccination. The J gene is TRBJ2-7, the V gene TRBV10-3, with 10 bases that match TRBD2. The source of this sequence is an adult in good health. The CDR3 region has the DNA TGTGCCATCAGTCGGGGACTAGCGGAGCAGTACTTC. Its translation: CAISRGLAEQYF.